The 25 T cell receptor beta chains reported below all come from one sample, sequenced in a study of CD8 T cells in Susac syndrome. An input of about 0.5 to 1 ug of RNA was subjected to reverse transcription using random hexamers. TCRdb called the immunoSEQ multiplex PCR reads again in MiXCR, with one record for every CDR3 protein. Of under 200,000 distinct CDR3 sequences listed, 91% were seen once; the top ten hold approximately 0.09%. The sequencing input was CD4+ T cells from PBMCs. The receptor source for this set is a human donor with Susac syndrome.

This sequence joins TRBV12-3 or TRBV12-4 and TRBJ2-2; D perhaps matches TRBD2 (5 bases). This CDR3 is 13 amino acids long. The V gene lost 10 bases and the J gene lost 1 base, with 10 bases spanning the gap. The CDR3 spells CATGSENTGELFF. CDR3 nucleotides: TGTGCCACGGGGTCCGAGAACACCGGGGAGCTGTTTTTT.

The chain combines TRBV6-1 with TRBJ2-5; perhaps D is TRBD1 or TRBD2 (6 bases each). CDR1 is MNHNS, CDR2 SASEGT, per germline. The CDR3 length is 16 residues. Trimming shortened V by 8 bases and J by 0 bases, and 19 bases separated the two germline ends. The CDR3 DNA sequence: TGTGCCAGCGGAACAGGGCGGGGCAGGGACCAAGAGACCCAGTACTTC. Encoded protein: CASGTGRGRDQETQYF.

This clonotype was seen more than once but under ten times. It is unclear where the CDR3 begins or ends on the DNA, so no DNA is shown, and the CDR3 is as TCRdb lists it. The V and J genes are TRBV9 and TRBJ2-6; TRBD2 reflects the table's D call only, with no check against the DNA. Germline lookup yields CDR1 SGDLS and CDR2 YYNGEE. The CDR3 length is 18 residues, termini included. CDR3 amino acids: CASSARLAGTFGANVLTF.

The J gene is TRBJ1-3, the V gene TRBV5-6, with 8 bases matching TRBD1. The CDR3 runs to 16 residues. The V segment lost 0 bases and the J segment 9 bases; nucleotides outside the gene matches: 11. Germline loops: CDR1 SGHDT, CDR2 YYEEEE. The CDR3 bases are TGTGCCAGCAGCTTGGTGGACAGGGACGGAGGGGGCACCATATATTTT. It translates to CASSLVDRDGGGTIYF.

This clonotype was found a few times. This sequence joins TRBV6-5 and TRBJ1-1; 9 bases fit TRBD1. The CDR3 has 15 amino acids. J lost 0 bases, V lost 4 bases, and 3 bases had no gene match. The V gene's germline CDR1 is MNHEY and CDR2 SVGAGI. CDR3 nucleotide sequence: TGTGCCAGCAGTTGGGGACAGGGTGTGAACACTGAAGCTTTCTTT. Amino acids: CASSWGQGVNTEAFF.

This clonotype was observed a single time. The V and J genes are TRBV15 and TRBJ1-5; unclear D gene. This CDR3 is built from 18 residues. Germline CDR1 is LNHNV and CDR2 is YYDKDF (reference sequence). Trimming shortened V by 0 bases and J by 0 bases, and 15 bases separated the two germline ends. For the CDR3, the DNA is TGTGCCACCAGCAGAGATCCAGCCAGTCTAAATAGCAATCAGCCCCAGCATTTT. The encoded protein is CATSRDPASLNSNQPQHF.

The chain uses TRBV23-1 and TRBJ2-7; D gene ambiguous. TRBV23-1 is an ORF; its function is uncertain. Deletions cut 4 bases from V and 6 bases from J, with 19 bases between. The CDR3 length is 15 residues. CDR3 sequence: CASSRADRPSGEQYF. The CDR3 bases are TGCGCCAGCAGTCGGGCAGATCGGCCATCAGGCGAGCAGTACTTC.

V is TRBV12-5 and J is TRBJ1-2; weak D call: TRBD1 (6 bases). V was trimmed by 4 bases and J by 5 bases, leaving 14 bases between them. The CDR3 is 14 amino acids. Germline-derived CDR1 and CDR2 are LGHNT and FRNRAP. The CDR3 protein is CASGYPGTLYGYTF. CDR3 in DNA: TGTGCTAGTGGTTACCCCGGGACACTTTATGGCTACACCTTC.

V is TRBV7-8 and J is TRBJ1-5, with D unresolved. Germline V lookup: CDR1 SGHVS, CDR2 FQNEAQ. The CDR3 spans 14 residues. V lost 1 base to trimming and J lost 10 bases, with 14 bases between them. The CDR3 reads CASSLEVQWEPQHF. The CDR3 nucleotides read TGTGCCAGCAGCTTAGAAGTTCAGTGGGAACCCCAGCATTTT.

The chain links TRBV12-3 or TRBV12-4 to TRBJ1-2; D is possibly TRBD1 (5 bases). V was cut by 6 bases and J by 2 bases, with 16 bases left in between. This CDR3 region has 15 residues. CDR3 protein: CASSPATDRNYGYTF. In DNA form, the CDR3 reads TGTGCCAGCAGCCCTGCGACAGACAGAAACTATGGCTACACCTTC.

The V gene is TRBV12-3 or TRBV12-4, the J gene TRBJ2-2; 7 nucleotides line up with TRBD2. The CDR3 consists of 15 residues. J gave up 6 bases and V 10 bases, and 14 bases lay outside the gene matches. CDR3 DNA: TGTGCCACCGGGACGGGGGGTATAGGGCCCGGGGAGCTGTTTTTT. Amino acid sequence: CATGTGGIGPGELFF.

The genes are TRBV5-6 and TRBJ2-7, with a possible D match to TRBD2 (5 bases). V lost 0 bases, J lost 4 bases, and 11 bases lay in between. From germline, CDR1 is SGHDT and CDR2 YYEEEE. This CDR3 spans 14 amino acids. The CDR3 sequence: CASSLASGKYEQYF. DNA for the CDR3: TGTGCCAGCAGCTTGGCCTCGGGGAAGTACGAGCAGTACTTC.

This clonotype was detected only once. The chain recombines TRBV6-6 with TRBJ1-6, with a possible D match to TRBD1 (6 bases). V lost 8 bases and J 7 bases, leaving 12 bases between the germline ends. Germline V gene sequence: CDR1 MNHNY, CDR2 SVGAGI (reference sequence). CDR3 size: 13 residues. The CDR3 is CASGGQANSPLHF. CDR3 in DNA: TGTGCCAGCGGGGGGCAGGCAAATTCACCCCTCCACTTT.

This clonotype was observed a handful of times. The rearrangement uses TRBV4-1 and TRBJ2-1; perhaps D is TRBD1 or TRBD2 (6 bases each). V was clipped by 1 base and J by 5 bases, with 12 bases between them. The CDR3 is 15 residues long. Germline assignment: CDR1 MGHRA and CDR2 YSYEKL. The CDR3 spells CASSQGRGGNNEQFF. Here the CDR3 DNA reads TGCGCCAGCAGCCAAGGCAGGGGAGGTAACAATGAGCAGTTCTTC.

V is TRBV5-4 and J is TRBJ2-7, with 10 bases matching TRBD2. Germline V lookup: CDR1 SGHNT, CDR2 YYREEE (reference sequence). This CDR3 has 16 residues. V lost 3 bases, J lost 0 bases, and 6 bases stayed unmatched. CDR3 in amino acids: CASSYLLAGFSYEQYF. CDR3 sequence (DNA): TGTGCCAGCAGCTATTTACTAGCGGGGTTCTCCTACGAGCAGTACTTC.

The J gene is TRBJ2-2, the V gene TRBV15, with D unclear. The length of the CDR3 is 14 residues. V lost 1 base to trimming and J lost 5 bases, with 8 bases between them. CDR1 LNHNV and CDR2 YYDKDF come from the germline V gene (reference sequence). Here the CDR3 DNA reads TGTGCCACCAGCAGAGGGCAGGAAACCGGGGAGCTGTTTTTT. As protein: CATSRGQETGELFF.

The chain recombines TRBV3-1 with TRBJ2-1, with D unresolved. This CDR3 has 15 residues. CDR1 is LGHDT, CDR2 YNNKEL, per germline (reference sequence). The V end was cut by 5 bases, the J end by 0 bases, with 11 bases between. The CDR3 here is CASSLTRSSYNEQFF. CDR3 coding DNA: TGTGCCAGCAGCTTAACTCGAAGCTCCTACAATGAGCAGTTCTTC.

V gene TRBV5-1 combines with J gene TRBJ1-1, with D unresolved. Trimming shortened V by 0 bases and J by 1 base, and 7 bases separated the two germline ends. The CDR3 is made up of 14 amino acids. CDR1 SGHRS and CDR2 YFSETQ come from the germline V gene. CDR3 coding DNA: TGCGCCAGCAGCTTGGCGTCGACGAACACTGAAGCTTTCTTT. Its protein product is CASSLASTNTEAFF.

V usage is TRBV4-1 and J usage is TRBJ2-1; either TRBD1 or TRBD2 may supply D (6 bases each). This CDR3 is built from 17 residues. The germline gives CDR1 MGHRA, CDR2 YSYEKL. V lost 0 bases and J lost 3, with 15 bases in between. The CDR3 region is CASSQDSGRGGYNEQFF. The CDR3 DNA follows: TGCGCCAGCAGCCAAGATTCAGGCAGGGGAGGCTACAATGAGCAGTTCTTC.

The chain links TRBV28 to TRBJ1-6, with TRBD1 matching over 8 bases. Germline V CDR1 and CDR2: MDHEN, SYDVKM. With 1 base clipped from V and 0 bases from J, the junction kept 5 bases outside the gene matches. The CDR3 is 18 residues long. The CDR3, as DNA: TGTGCCAGCAGTTTATCCAGGGGGCTAGGCTCCTATAATTCACCCCTCCACTTT. Translation: CASSLSRGLGSYNSPLHF.

V usage is TRBV30 and J usage is TRBJ1-1; D not resolved. The CDR3 length is 14 residues. Trimming cost V 2 bases and J 0 bases, with 10 bases left between them. The germline V gene encodes CDR1 GTSNPN and CDR2 SVGIG (reference sequence). CDR3 nucleotide sequence: TGTGCCTGGAGTCAAGACCCCATGAACACTGAAGCTTTCTTT. Its translation: CAWSQDPMNTEAFF.

This clonotype was observed a single time. The chain has TRBV12-3 or TRBV12-4 and TRBJ1-3; D is perhaps TRBD1 (5 bases). V was clipped by 2 bases and J by 15 bases, with 11 bases between them. This CDR3 has 11 residues. CDR3 residues: CASSLSGAQYF. CDR3 DNA sequence: TGTGCCAGCAGTTTAAGTGGGGCACAATATTTT.

V usage is TRBV2 and J usage is TRBJ2-5; TRBD1 or TRBD2 may be the D gene (6 bases each). The CDR3 runs to 14 residues. V was clipped by 4 bases and J by 5 bases, with 14 bases between them. Germline lookup yields CDR1 SNHLY and CDR2 FYNNEI. The chain's CDR3 is CASSGGAGGETQYF. The CDR3 region has the DNA TGTGCCAGCAGTGGGGGGGCTGGAGGTGAGACCCAGTACTTC. Full variable domain (missing parts from reference TRBV2 and TRBJ2-5): EPEVTQTPSHQVTQMGQEVILRCVPISNHLYFYWYRQILGQKVEFLVSFYNNEISEKSEIFDDQFSVERPDGSNFTLKIRSTKLEDSAMYFCASSGGAGGETQYFGPGTRLLVL.

This rearrangement joins TRBV6-6 to TRBJ2-7; D is perhaps TRBD1 (6 bases). Per the germline V gene, CDR1 is MNHNY and CDR2 is SVGAGI (reference sequence). Trimming left V 10 bases short and J 5 bases short, with 12 bases between. This CDR3 comprises 11 residues. The CDR3 coding sequence is TGTGCCATTCAACAGGGAAACGAGCAGTACTTC. It codes for CAIQQGNEQYF.

V and J are TRBV5-1 and TRBJ1-1, with 8 positions matching TRBD1. The CDR3 contains 15 residues. Germline assignment: CDR1 SGHRS and CDR2 YFSETQ. J was trimmed by 0 bases and V by 6 bases; bases with no gene match: 7. The CDR3 DNA sequence: TGCGCCAGCAAAACAGGGGGGGGAATGAACACTGAAGCTTTCTTT. It yields the protein CASKTGGGMNTEAFF.